This T cell receptor (beta chain) stems from a study of blood T cell repertoires in COVID-19. Study overall: The study drew acute and convalescent COVID-19 samples from the United States, Italy and Spain. T cells, B-cell-depleted T cells, or PBMCs provided the cDNA or gDNA that served as material.

Source study methods: By means of reference gene primer amplification, nucleated cell counts were estimated. Libraries were prepared by immunoSEQ multiplex PCR; TCRdb keeps only in-frame clonotypes and omits some of them. The DNA gave D and trimming, while V, J and clone size come from that table. Of around 45,000 clones listed, roughly four fifths are singletons. The CDR3 sequence is 14 residues long. V was clipped by 5 bases and J by 11 bases; unmatched bases: 10. Germline V gene sequence: CDR1 SNHLY, CDR2 FYNNEI. Sample: peripheral blood. This chain connects TRBV2 to TRBJ1-1, with 11 bases matching TRBD1. The sequence was obtained from a woman aged 55-70 years with acute or convalescent COVID-19. The CDR3 DNA reads as TGTGCCAGCAGTAACCTCTGGACAGGGGGCAGTGCTTTCTTT. Residues: CASSNLWTGGSAFF.